The present TCR beta chain was sequenced within a study of T cells in Graves' hyperthyroidism and ophthalmopathy. Amplification targeted TCR beta CDR3 regions from RNA transcripts. RT-PCR in the first round (using the HTBI primer set) targeted the TCR CDR3. TCRdb recomputed calls from the multiplex PCR reads with MiXCR, one row per CDR3 protein. The sample lists more than 550,000 distinct CDR3 sequences, 17% seen once, with 15% to 17% in the top ten. This clonotype was found a few times. The germline V gene has CDR1 MNHNS and CDR2 SASEGT. V dropped 5 bases and J dropped 3 bases, with 20 bases sitting between them. CDR3 length equals 16 residues.

This chain links TRBV6-1 with TRBJ2-7, with no clear D. Sequencing used blood. The sequence came from a man aged 50 to 60 with Graves' hyperthyroidism. The CDR3 is CASSFRANSFNYEQYF. The CDR3 nucleotides read TGTGCCAGCAGTTTTAGGGCGAACAGTTTTAACTACGAGCAGTACTTC.